The rows below give T cell receptor beta chains drawn from one sample of a study of blood T cell repertoires in COVID-19. TCRdb's table, derived via immunoSEQ multiplex PCR, lists solely in-frame clones and lacks some. The data show about 140,000 clones, over 75% seen once. The sequenced sample was peripheral blood. Source of these receptors: a human donor in a cohort sampled during active COVID-19. Both conserved end residues are part of each CDR3. The D gene is left open where the match is weak.

d_call: NA
v_call: TRBV10-3
j_call: TRBJ1-3
cdr3_nt: TGTGCCATCAGTGAGTCGATCCGGGTGTCTGGAAACACCATATATTTT
cdr3_aa: CAISESIRVSGNTIYF

d_call: NA
v_call: TRBV25-1
j_call: TRBJ2-1
cdr3_nt: TGTGCCAGCAGCCACCCAGGGCAGGCCTACAATGAGCAGTTCTTC
cdr3_aa: CASSHPGQAYNEQFF

d_call: NA
v_call: TRBV10-3
j_call: TRBJ2-5
cdr3_nt: TGTGCCATCAGTGAAGCTGGTGGGACCCAGTACTTC
cdr3_aa: CAISEAGGTQYF

d_call: TRBD2
v_call: TRBV29-1
j_call: TRBJ2-1
cdr3_nt: TGCAGCGGACGCCTGGGGGGGGATGAGCAGTTCTTC
cdr3_aa: CSGRLGGDEQFF

d_call: NA
v_call: TRBV28
j_call: TRBJ2-7
cdr3_nt: TGTGCCAGCAGTAGGACAGCCTACGAGCAGTACTTC
cdr3_aa: CASSRTAYEQYF

d_call: TRBD2
v_call: TRBV7-2
j_call: TRBJ2-7
cdr3_nt: TGTGCCAGCAGCTCTAGCGGGGCACTCTACGAGCAGTACTTC
cdr3_aa: CASSSSGALYEQYF

d_call: NA
v_call: TRBV12-3/TRBV12-4
j_call: TRBJ1-3
cdr3_nt: TGTGCCAGCAGTTTTACCCCACCGGGAACCATATATTTT
cdr3_aa: CASSFTPPGTIYF

d_call: TRBD2
v_call: TRBV5-1
j_call: TRBJ2-7
cdr3_nt: TGCGCCAGCAGCTTGGTTGGACTAGCGCAACGGGAGCAGTACTTC
cdr3_aa: CASSLVGLAQREQYF

d_call: TRBD2
v_call: TRBV5-1
j_call: TRBJ2-1
cdr3_nt: TGCGCCAGCAGCTCCCATAGGACTAGCGGGAGGCGCGATGAGCAGTTCTTC
cdr3_aa: CASSSHRTSGRRDEQFF

d_call: TRBD1
v_call: TRBV18
j_call: TRBJ1-6
cdr3_nt: TGTGCCAGCTCACCTTCGACAGGGTTGGAATCACCCCTCCACTTT
cdr3_aa: CASSPSTGLESPLHF